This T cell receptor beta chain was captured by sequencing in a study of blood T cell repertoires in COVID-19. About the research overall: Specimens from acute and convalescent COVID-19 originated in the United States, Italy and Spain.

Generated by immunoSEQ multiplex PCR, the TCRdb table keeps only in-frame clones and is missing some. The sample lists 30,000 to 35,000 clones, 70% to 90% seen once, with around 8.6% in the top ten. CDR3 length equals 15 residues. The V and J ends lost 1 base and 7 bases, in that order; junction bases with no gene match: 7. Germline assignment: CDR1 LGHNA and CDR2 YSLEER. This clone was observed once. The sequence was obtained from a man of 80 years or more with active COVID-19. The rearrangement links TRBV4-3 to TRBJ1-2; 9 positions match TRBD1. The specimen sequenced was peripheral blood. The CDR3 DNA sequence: TGCGCCAGCAGCCAAGGAACAGGGGGCTCGGGTGGCTACACCTTC. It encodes CASSQGTGGSGGYTF.